These 15 T cell receptor beta chains came from one sample sequenced in a study of OX40 agonist ivuxolimab in advanced cancers. The method was immunoSEQ multiplex PCR; TCRdb's version includes in-frame clones alone and lacks a portion of them. The table shows over 35,000 clones, with more than 80% occurring only once. The source material was CD4+ or CD8+ T cells sorted from blood, sampled in a trial of the OX40 agonist ivuxolimab. The origin of the receptors is an adult with an advanced solid tumor such as melanoma, head and neck, liver or kidney cancer.

This chain joins TRBV10-3 and TRBJ1-5; 8 nucleotides line up with TRBD1. This CDR3 comprises 14 residues. Germline values: CDR1 ENHRY, CDR2 SYGVKD. J lost 3 bases, V lost 5 bases, and 3 bases had no gene match. CDR3 bases: TGTGCCATCAGTCCAGGGGGCCTCAATCAGCCCCAGCATTTT. It specifies CAISPGGLNQPQHF.

The J gene is TRBJ2-7, the V gene TRBV5-1, with a tentative D call TRBD1 (6 bases). Trimming took off 0 bases at V and 1 base at J, with 8 bases between the two ends. This CDR3 is 14 amino acids long. Germline V gene sequence: CDR1 SGHRS, CDR2 YFSETQ. The CDR3 loop reads CASSLADRSYEQYF. The CDR3 DNA follows: TGCGCCAGCAGCTTGGCCGACAGGTCCTACGAGCAGTACTTC.

This clone was found once. The rearrangement links TRBV5-5 to TRBJ2-2; D may be TRBD1 (5 bases). CDR3 length equals 14 residues. Trimming removed 3 bases from V and 6 bases from J, with 12 bases in between. CDR1 and CDR2 (germline): SGHKS, YYEKEE (reference sequence). CDR3 amino acids: CASSWVPGPGELFF. The CDR3 nucleotides are TGTGCCAGCAGCTGGGTGCCAGGGCCCGGGGAGCTGTTTTTT.

The chain employs TRBV9 and TRBJ2-7, with TRBD2 matching 7 bases. This CDR3 contains 16 residues. Germline V gene sequence: CDR1 SGDLS, CDR2 YYNGEE. With V trimmed by 4 bases and J by 0 bases, 10 bases remained unmatched. The CDR3 is CASSPRASGASYEQYF. The DNA for the CDR3 is TGTGCCAGCAGCCCCAGGGCGAGCGGGGCCTCCTACGAGCAGTACTTC.

V gene TRBV7-8 combines with J gene TRBJ2-3, with 8 positions matching TRBD2. This CDR3 has 15 residues. The junction had 13 bases not matched to a gene; V was cut back by 8 bases and J by 6 bases. CDR1 and CDR2 (germline): SGHVS, FQNEAQ. CDR3 protein: CASAPERGGRDTQYF. The CDR3 DNA reads TGTGCCAGCGCCCCAGAGCGGGGCGGGAGGGATACGCAGTATTTT.

This clone was recorded a few times. The chain carries TRBV29-1 and TRBJ1-1, with D possibly TRBD1 on 5 matching bases. Trimming took 3 bases from V and 3 from J, leaving 11 bases between them. From germline, CDR1 is SQVTM and CDR2 ANQGSEA. The CDR3 extends over 13 amino acids. The CDR3 protein is CSVDPREHTEAFF. The DNA for the CDR3 is TGCAGCGTTGACCCCAGGGAGCACACTGAAGCTTTCTTT.

This clone was recorded once. The chain employs TRBV5-6 and TRBJ1-1; no definite D call. V was trimmed by 4 bases and J by 2 bases, leaving 9 bases between them. Looked up from germline, CDR1 is SGHDT and CDR2 is YYEEEE. This CDR3 is 13 amino acids long. The CDR3 is CASSPMLNTEAFF. The CDR3 DNA sequence: TGTGCCAGCAGCCCGATGTTAAACACTGAAGCTTTCTTT.

This chain links TRBV29-1 with TRBJ2-1; D ambiguous. The CDR3 is 12 amino acids. From germline, CDR1 is SQVTM and CDR2 ANQGSEA. Trimming shortened V by 2 bases and J by 4 bases, and 6 bases separated the two germline ends. The CDR3 loop is CSVERGYNEQFF. CDR3 sequence (DNA): TGCAGCGTTGAACGTGGGTACAATGAGCAGTTCTTC.

The chain couples TRBV19 to TRBJ2-1; 12 bases line up with TRBD2. V shed 7 bases, J shed 2 bases, and the junction held 9 bases outside the gene matches. The CDR3 is made up of 17 amino acids. CDR1 is LNHDA and CDR2 is SQIVND in the germline V gene (reference sequence). CDR3 region: CASTFGLAGSPYNEQFF. The CDR3 nucleotides read TGTGCCAGTACCTTCGGACTAGCGGGGAGCCCCTACAATGAGCAGTTCTTC.

This chain links TRBV29-1 with TRBJ2-7; D remains ambiguous. CDR3 size: 13 residues. The V end was cut by 2 bases, the J end by 0 bases, with 8 bases between. Germline V gene sequence: CDR1 SQVTM, CDR2 ANQGSEA. The DNA of the CDR3 is TGCAGCGTTGAATCCCCGAGCTCCTACGAGCAGTACTTC. Translating gives CSVESPSSYEQYF.

The rearrangement uses TRBV6-5 and TRBJ1-1; unclear D gene. There are 13 residues in the CDR3. The germline V gene encodes CDR1 MNHEY and CDR2 SVGAGI. V was trimmed by 7 bases and J by 6 bases, leaving 15 bases between them. The CDR3 protein is CASTPRGRPEAFF. For the CDR3, the DNA is TGTGCCAGCACTCCGCGAGGCCGACCTGAAGCTTTCTTT.

The chain joins TRBV15 to TRBJ2-1; TRBD1 matches 8 bases. Per germline, CDR1 LNHNV and CDR2 YYDKDF (reference sequence). With V trimmed by 0 bases and J by 8 bases, 12 bases remained unmatched. The CDR3 runs to 17 residues. This CDR3 is CATSRDRTGLGDDEQFF. The CDR3 DNA is TGTGCCACCAGCAGAGATAGGACAGGGCTGGGGGATGATGAGCAGTTCTTC. Full variable domain (missing parts from reference TRBV15 and TRBJ2-1): DAMVIQNPRYQVTQFGKPVTLSCSQTLNHNVMYWYQQKSSQAPKLLFHYYDKDFNNEADTPDNFQSRRPNTSFCFLDIRSPGLGDTAMYLCATSRDRTGLGDDEQFFGPGTRLTVL.

J is TRBJ1-2 and V is TRBV6-5, with D perhaps matching TRBD1 (5 bases). CDR1 and CDR2 from the germline V gene are MNHEY and SVGAGI. V shed 2 bases and J shed 5 bases, with 6 bases lying between them. The CDR3 runs 12 residues. The CDR3 spells CASSYGGYGYTF. The CDR3 DNA sequence: TGTGCCAGCAGTTACGGGGGGTATGGCTACACCTTC.

V usage is TRBV7-6 and J usage is TRBJ1-6; TRBD1 aligns across 7 bases. Germline V lookup: CDR1 SGHVS, CDR2 FNYEAQ. V shed 1 base and J 13 bases; nucleotides not matched to a gene: 7. The CDR3 runs to 14 residues. Written as DNA, the CDR3 is TGTGCCAGCAGCTTAGAGGGGGCTGGGTTGCCCCTCCACTTT. This encodes CASSLEGAGLPLHF.

The genes are TRBV9 and TRBJ1-1, with D uncertain. The CDR3 runs 14 residues. Germline loops: CDR1 SGDLS, CDR2 YYNGEE. Deletions cut 4 bases from V and 4 bases from J, with 14 bases between. The chain's CDR3 is CASSWREGGTEAFF. CDR3 DNA sequence: TGTGCCAGCAGCTGGAGGGAGGGTGGCACTGAAGCTTTCTTT. Drawing the rest from reference TRBV9 and TRBJ1-1, the complete variable domain is DSGVTQTPKHLITATGQRVTLRCSPRSGDLSVYWYQQSLDQGLQFLIQYYNGEERAKGNILERFSAQQFPDLHSELNLSSLELGDSALYFCASSWREGGTEAFFGQGTRLTVV.